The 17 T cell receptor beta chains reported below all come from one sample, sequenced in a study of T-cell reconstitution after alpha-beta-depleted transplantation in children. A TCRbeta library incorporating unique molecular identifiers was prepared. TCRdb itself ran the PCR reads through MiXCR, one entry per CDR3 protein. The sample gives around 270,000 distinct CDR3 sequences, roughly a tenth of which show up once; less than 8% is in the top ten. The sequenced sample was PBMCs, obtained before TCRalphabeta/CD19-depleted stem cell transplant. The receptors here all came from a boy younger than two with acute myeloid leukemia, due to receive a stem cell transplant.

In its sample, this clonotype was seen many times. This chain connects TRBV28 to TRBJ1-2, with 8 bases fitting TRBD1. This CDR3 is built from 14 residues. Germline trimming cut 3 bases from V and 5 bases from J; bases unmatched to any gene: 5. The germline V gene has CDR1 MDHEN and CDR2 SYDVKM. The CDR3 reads CASSFRGRDYGYTF. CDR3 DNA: TGTGCCAGCAGTTTCAGGGGGCGCGATTATGGCTACACCTTC.

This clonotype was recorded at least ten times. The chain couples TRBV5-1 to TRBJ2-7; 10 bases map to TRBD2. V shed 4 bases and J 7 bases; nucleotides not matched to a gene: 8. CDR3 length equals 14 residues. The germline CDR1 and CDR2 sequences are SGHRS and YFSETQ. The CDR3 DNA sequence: TGCGCCAGCAGCGAAGCGGGGGGGCTGTGGGAGCAGTACTTC. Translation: CASSEAGGLWEQYF.

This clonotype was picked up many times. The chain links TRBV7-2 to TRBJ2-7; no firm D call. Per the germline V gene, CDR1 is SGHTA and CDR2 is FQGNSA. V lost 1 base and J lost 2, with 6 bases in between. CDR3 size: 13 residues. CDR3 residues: CASSLDKAYEQYF. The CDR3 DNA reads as TGTGCCAGCAGCTTAGACAAGGCCTACGAGCAGTACTTC.

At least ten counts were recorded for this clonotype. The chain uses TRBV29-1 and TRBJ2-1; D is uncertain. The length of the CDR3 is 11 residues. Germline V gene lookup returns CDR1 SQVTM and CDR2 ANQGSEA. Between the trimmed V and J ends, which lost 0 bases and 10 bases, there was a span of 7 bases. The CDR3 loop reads CSVEDPIEQFF. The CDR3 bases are TGCAGCGTTGAAGATCCGATAGAGCAGTTCTTC.

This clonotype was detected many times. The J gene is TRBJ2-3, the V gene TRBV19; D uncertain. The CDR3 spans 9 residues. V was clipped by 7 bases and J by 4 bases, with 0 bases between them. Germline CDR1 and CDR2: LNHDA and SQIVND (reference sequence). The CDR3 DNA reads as TGTGCCAGTACAGATACGCAGTATTTT. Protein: CASTDTQYF.

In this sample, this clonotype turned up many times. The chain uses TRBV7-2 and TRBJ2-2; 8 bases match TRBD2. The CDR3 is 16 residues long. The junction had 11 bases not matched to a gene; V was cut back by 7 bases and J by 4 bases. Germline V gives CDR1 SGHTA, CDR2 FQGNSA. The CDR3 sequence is CASTIGSGTLTGELFF. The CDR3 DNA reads TGTGCCAGCACCATTGGTAGCGGGACCCTCACCGGGGAGCTGTTTTTT. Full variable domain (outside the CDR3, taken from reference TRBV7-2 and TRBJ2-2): GAGVSQSPSNKVTEKGKDVELRCDPISGHTALYWYRQSLGQGLEFLIYFQGNSAPDKSGLPSDRFSAERTGGSVSTLTIQRTQQEDSAVYLCASTIGSGTLTGELFFGEGSRLTVL.

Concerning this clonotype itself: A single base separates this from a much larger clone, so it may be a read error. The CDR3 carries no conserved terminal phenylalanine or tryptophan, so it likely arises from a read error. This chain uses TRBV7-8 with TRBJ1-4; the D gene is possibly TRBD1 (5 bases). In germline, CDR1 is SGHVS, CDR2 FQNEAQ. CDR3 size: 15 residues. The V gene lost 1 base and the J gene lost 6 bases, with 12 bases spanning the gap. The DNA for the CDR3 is TGTGCCAGCAGCTTAGGGGGACCCCTAGATGAAAAACTGTTTTTA. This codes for CASSLGGPLDEKLFL.

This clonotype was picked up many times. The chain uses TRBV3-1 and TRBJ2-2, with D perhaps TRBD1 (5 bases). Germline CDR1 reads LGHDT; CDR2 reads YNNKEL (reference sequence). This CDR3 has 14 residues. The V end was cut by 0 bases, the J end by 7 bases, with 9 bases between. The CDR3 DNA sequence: TGTGCCAGCAGCCAAGACGTCAGGGTCGGGGAGCTGTTTTTT. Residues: CASSQDVRVGELFF.

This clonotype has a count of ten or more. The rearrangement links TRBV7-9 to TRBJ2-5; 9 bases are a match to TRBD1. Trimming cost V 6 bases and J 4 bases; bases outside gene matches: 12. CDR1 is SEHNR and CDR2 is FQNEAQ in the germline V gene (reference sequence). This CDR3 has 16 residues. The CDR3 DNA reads TGTGCCAGCAGATACAACGGGACAGGGAAGACAGAGACCCAGTACTTC. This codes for CASRYNGTGKTETQYF. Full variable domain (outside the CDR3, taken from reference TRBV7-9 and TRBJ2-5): DTGVSQNPRHKITKRGQNVTFRCDPISEHNRLYWYRQTLGQGPEFLTYFQNEAQLEKSRLLSDRFSAERPKGSFSTLEIQRTEQGDSAMYLCASRYNGTGKTETQYFGPGTRLLVL.

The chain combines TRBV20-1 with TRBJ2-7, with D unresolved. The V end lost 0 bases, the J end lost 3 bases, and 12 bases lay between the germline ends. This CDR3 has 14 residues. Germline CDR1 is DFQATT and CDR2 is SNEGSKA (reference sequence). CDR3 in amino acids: CSARDLLSSYEQYF. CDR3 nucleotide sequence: TGCAGTGCTAGAGATTTGTTGTCCAGCTACGAGCAGTACTTC.

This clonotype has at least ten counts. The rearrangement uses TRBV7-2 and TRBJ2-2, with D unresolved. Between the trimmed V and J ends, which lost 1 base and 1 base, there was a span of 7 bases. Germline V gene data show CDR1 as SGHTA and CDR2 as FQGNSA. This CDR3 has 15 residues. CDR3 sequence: CASSLGGGNTGELFF. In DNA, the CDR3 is TGTGCCAGCAGCTTAGGTGGTGGGAACACCGGGGAGCTGTTTTTT.

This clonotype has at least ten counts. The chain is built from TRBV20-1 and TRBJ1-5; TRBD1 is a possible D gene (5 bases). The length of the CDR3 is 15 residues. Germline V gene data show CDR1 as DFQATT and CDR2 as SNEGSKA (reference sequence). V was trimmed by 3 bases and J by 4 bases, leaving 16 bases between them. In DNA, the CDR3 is TGCAGTGCTAGCCGAGGGCAGGGCCTTAATCAGCCCCAGCATTTT. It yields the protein CSASRGQGLNQPQHF.

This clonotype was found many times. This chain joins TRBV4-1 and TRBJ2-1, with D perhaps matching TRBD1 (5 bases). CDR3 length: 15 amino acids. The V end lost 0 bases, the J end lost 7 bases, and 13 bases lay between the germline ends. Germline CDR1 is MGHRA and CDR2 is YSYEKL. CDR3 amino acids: CASSQESRATNEQFF. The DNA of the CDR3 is TGCGCCAGCAGCCAAGAGTCCAGGGCTACAAATGAGCAGTTCTTC.

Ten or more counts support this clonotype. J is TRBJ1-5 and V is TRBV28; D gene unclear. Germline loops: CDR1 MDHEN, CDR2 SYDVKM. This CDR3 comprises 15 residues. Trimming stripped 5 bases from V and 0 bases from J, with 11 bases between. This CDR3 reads CASSGEGYSNQPQHF. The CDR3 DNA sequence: TGTGCCAGCAGTGGTGAGGGTTATAGCAATCAGCCCCAGCATTTT.

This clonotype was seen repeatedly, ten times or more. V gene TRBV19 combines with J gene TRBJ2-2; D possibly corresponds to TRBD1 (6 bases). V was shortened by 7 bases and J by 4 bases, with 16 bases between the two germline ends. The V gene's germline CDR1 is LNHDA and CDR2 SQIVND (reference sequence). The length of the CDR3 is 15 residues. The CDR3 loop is CASTQFWGRTGELFF. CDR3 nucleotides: TGTGCCAGTACCCAATTCTGGGGGCGCACCGGGGAGCTGTTTTTT.

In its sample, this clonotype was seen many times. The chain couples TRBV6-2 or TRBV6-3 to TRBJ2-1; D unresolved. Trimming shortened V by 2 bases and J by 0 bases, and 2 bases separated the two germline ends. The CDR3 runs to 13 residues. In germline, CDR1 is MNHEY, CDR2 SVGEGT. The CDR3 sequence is CASSYRSYNEQFF. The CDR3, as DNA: TGTGCCAGCAGTTACCGCTCCTACAATGAGCAGTTCTTC.

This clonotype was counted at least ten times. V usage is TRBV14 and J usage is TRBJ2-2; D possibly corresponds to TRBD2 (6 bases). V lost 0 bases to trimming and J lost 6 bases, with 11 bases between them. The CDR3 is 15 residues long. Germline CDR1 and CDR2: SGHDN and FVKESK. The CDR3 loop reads CASSQDLAGSGELFF. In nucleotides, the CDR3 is TGTGCCAGCAGCCAAGATCTTGCGGGGTCCGGGGAGCTGTTTTTT.